Detailed here is one T cell receptor (beta chain). The antigen remains unidentified. Sequencing used immunoSEQ multiplex PCR; TCRdb keeps in-frame clones, though not all of them. Of 2 million to 3 million clones listed, 90% to 95% were seen once; the top ten hold approximately 0.37%. Germline trimming cut 0 bases from V and 4 bases from J; bases unmatched to any gene: 5. The CDR3 consists of 17 residues. The germline gives CDR1 SGHDT, CDR2 YYEEEE. This sample is drawn from a study of shared clonotypes between healthy human individuals. Study findings and constraints: As a rule, naive subsets had a larger estimated richness than memory subsets.

The receptor was isolated from a man aged 18 to 29 in good health. Some clones in this sample may be carry-over from other donors' samples. Source material: naive CD4+ T cells from PBMCs. As for subset: CD45RA+ positively selected. This chain uses TRBV5-6 with TRBJ2-5, with 14 bases lining up with TRBD2. The CDR3 reads CASSLASGLAGGETQYF. CDR3 bases: TGTGCCAGCAGCTTGGCTTCCGGACTAGCGGGAGGAGAGACCCAGTACTTC.